These T cell receptor beta chains were read from a single sample in a study of beta chain features in type 1 diabetes. Sequencing was performed with immunoSEQ multiplex PCR; in TCRdb, only in-frame clones are kept and a portion is missing. This table holds 250,000 to 350,000 clones, approximately 11% found once. The sample taken for sequencing was naive CD4+ T cells from blood. These receptors were obtained from a woman aged 25 to 39 in good health. The CDR3 runs from the conserved cysteine through the conserved F or W. The order of the fields is clone size, J gene, V gene, D gene, CDR3 DNA, CDR3 protein. D genes are given only for firm matches. Part of the rows lack a size; the others show once, few, many or a class for expanded clones.

NA TRBJ2-1 TRBV18 TRBD2 TGTGCCAGCTCACCACCGCAGCGGGAGCTAAACAATGAGCAGTTCTTC CASSPPQRELNNEQFF
few TRBJ1-1 TRBV30 TRBD1 TGTGCCTGGAGGGTATACCGGGACAGGGGGAACACTGAAGCTTTCTTT CAWRVYRDRGNTEAFF
few TRBJ2-2 TRBV5-1 TRBD1 TGCGCCAGCAGCGGCCGGACAGGGAACACCGGGGAGCTGTTTTTT CASSGRTGNTGELFF
few TRBJ1-2 TRBV7-2 TRBD1 TGTGCCAGCAGGCCACCGACAGGGAATAAAGACTATGGCTACACCTTC CASRPPTGNKDYGYTF
few TRBJ2-5 TRBV9 NA TGTGCCAGCAGCGTAGTTCCGGGAGCAGAGACCCAGTACTTC CASSVVPGAETQYF
few TRBJ1-1 TRBV7-9 NA TGTGCCAGCAGCCAGGACAGCCAAGCTTTCTTT CASSQDSQAFF
NA TRBJ1-4 TRBV27 NA TGTGCCAGCAGTTCCTGGGGGGGCACTAATGAAAAACTGTTTTTT CASSSWGGTNEKLFF
few TRBJ1-1 TRBV9 NA TGTGCCAGCACCGAGGGTAATATCGGCACTGAAGCTTTCTTT CASTEGNIGTEAFF
NA TRBJ2-4 TRBV15 TRBD1 TGTGCCACCAGCAGATCCGGGACAGGGGCGATGAACATTCAGTACTTC CATSRSGTGAMNIQYF
NA TRBJ2-3 TRBV4-2 TRBD2 TGTGCCAGCAGCCAAGGGGGGACTAGCGAATATTTT CASSQGGTSEYF
NA TRBJ2-2 TRBV5-1 NA TGCGCCAGCAGCTTGGAGGCGGGAATTGACGGGGAGCTGTTTTTT CASSLEAGIDGELFF
few TRBJ2-1 TRBV27 TRBD2 TGTGCCAGCAGTTCCGGACTAGCGGAGTACAATGAGCAGTTCTTC CASSSGLAEYNEQFF
NA TRBJ2-3 TRBV7-9 TRBD2 TGTGCCAGCAGCTCGGGACTAGCGGGGGCCACAGATACGCAGTATTTT CASSSGLAGATDTQYF
few TRBJ2-2 TRBV11-3 NA TGTGCCAGCAGCTTAGATCAGTCCGGACTGTTGAACACCGGGGAGCTGTTTTTT CASSLDQSGLLNTGELFF
NA TRBJ2-7 TRBV4-3 TRBD2 TGCGCCAGCAGCCAAGTAGCGGGAACCTACTACGAGCAGTACTTC CASSQVAGTYYEQYF
few TRBJ1-3 TRBV29-1 TRBD1 TGCAGCGTGGGGACAGGGACCTACTCTGGAAACACCATATATTTT CSVGTGTYSGNTIYF
NA TRBJ2-1 TRBV13 NA TGTGCCAGCAGCTCGGGATGGAATTACAATGAGCAGTTCTTC CASSSGWNYNEQFF
NA TRBJ2-5 TRBV4-2 NA TGTGCCAGCAGCCCGGGGTTCGAGGAGACCCAGTACTTC CASSPGFEETQYF
NA TRBJ2-1 TRBV11-1 NA TGTGCCAGCAGCTTAGTTCGCTCCTACAATGAGCAGTTCTTC CASSLVRSYNEQFF
NA TRBJ1-1 TRBV30 TRBD1 TGTGCCTGGAGTCAACAGGGGGCCTACACTGAAGCTTTCTTT CAWSQQGAYTEAFF
NA TRBJ2-7 TRBV4-3 TRBD2 TGCGCCAGCAGCCAAGATCTAACGGGAGGCACCTACGAGCAGTACTTC CASSQDLTGGTYEQYF
few TRBJ2-5 TRBV9 NA TGTGCCAGCAGCGTGGGCAGGTGGGAGACCCAGTACTTC CASSVGRWETQYF
few TRBJ1-1 TRBV30 NA TGTGCCTGGAGTGTGCAAGGGGTCACTGAAGCTTTCTTT CAWSVQGVTEAFF
NA TRBJ2-7 TRBV29-1 TRBD2 TGCAGCGTTCAGACTAGCGGGGTTTACTCCTACGAGCAGTACTTC CSVQTSGVYSYEQYF
few TRBJ2-7 TRBV7-2 NA TGTGCCAGCAGCTATGAGCGTCGGTCCTACGAGCAGTACTTC CASSYERRSYEQYF
few TRBJ2-3 TRBV25-1 NA TGTGCCAGCAGTGACGCTAGCAAGCCAGATACGCAGTATTTT CASSDASKPDTQYF
NA TRBJ2-5 TRBV7-3 NA TGTGCCAGCAGCTCTCAAGAGACCCAGTACTTC CASSSQETQYF
NA TRBJ2-7 TRBV30 TRBD1 TGTGCCTGGCAGGGGGTCTACGAGCAGTACTTC CAWQGVYEQYF
few TRBJ2-3 TRBV9 TRBD2 TGTGCCAGCAGCCGGACTAGCGGCACAGATACGCAGTATTTT CASSRTSGTDTQYF
NA TRBJ2-7 TRBV10-3 TRBD2 TGTGCCATGCGCAGCGGGGATTACCACGAGCAGTACTTC CAMRSGDYHEQYF
NA TRBJ2-7 TRBV1 NA TGCACCAGCAGCCAAGACTTCCTTTTTAGGGGACTAGCGGGAGGAAAGTTCCGCGAGCAGTACTTC CTSSQDFLFRGLAGGKFREQYF
NA TRBJ2-7 TRBV27 TRBD1 TGTGCCAGCAGTACCGCCCCCGGGACAGCCTACGAGCAGTACTTC CASSTAPGTAYEQYF
few TRBJ2-1 TRBV10-3 TRBD2 TGTGCCATCAGTGAGGGACTAGCGGACTACAATGAGCAGTTCTTC CAISEGLADYNEQFF
few TRBJ2-7 TRBV28 TRBD2 TGTGCCAGCAGGTCCGGGGGAGGGAAATACGAGCAGTACTTC CASRSGGGKYEQYF
NA TRBJ2-5 TRBV28 TRBD2 TGTGCCAGCAGCTCCGGGACTAGCGGGAGGGGGACCCAGTACTTC CASSSGTSGRGTQYF
few TRBJ2-1 TRBV29-1 NA TGCAGCGCTGACAGCTACAATGAGCAGTTCTTC CSADSYNEQFF
few TRBJ1-5 TRBV29-1 TRBD1 TGCAGCGTTCAGACAGGGGGCCAGAGCAATCAGCCCCAGCATTTT CSVQTGGQSNQPQHF
NA TRBJ2-5 TRBV5-4 NA TGTGCCAGCAGCTTGGGGTCTGGGCTTGGGGAGACCCAGTACTTC CASSLGSGLGETQYF
NA TRBJ2-7 TRBV5-4 NA TGTGCCAGCACCCCACTAGGCGGGCCGGCCTACGAGCAGTACTTC CASTPLGGPAYEQYF
NA TRBJ1-4 TRBV30 TRBD1 TGTGCCTGGAGTAGACAGGGAGCAACTAATGAAAAACTGTTTTTT CAWSRQGATNEKLFF
few TRBJ2-1 TRBV28 TRBD1 TGTGCCAGCAGTTTACAAACAGGGGGCCGAGATGAGCAGTTCTTC CASSLQTGGRDEQFF
NA TRBJ2-3 TRBV6-5 TRBD2 TGTGCCAGCAGTTACAGGGGCGGGAGTGGAGATACGCAGTATTTT CASSYRGGSGDTQYF
NA TRBJ1-5 TRBV7-9 NA TGTGCCAGCAGCTCTCAGGGAGGCTATCAGCCCCAGCATTTT CASSSQGGYQPQHF